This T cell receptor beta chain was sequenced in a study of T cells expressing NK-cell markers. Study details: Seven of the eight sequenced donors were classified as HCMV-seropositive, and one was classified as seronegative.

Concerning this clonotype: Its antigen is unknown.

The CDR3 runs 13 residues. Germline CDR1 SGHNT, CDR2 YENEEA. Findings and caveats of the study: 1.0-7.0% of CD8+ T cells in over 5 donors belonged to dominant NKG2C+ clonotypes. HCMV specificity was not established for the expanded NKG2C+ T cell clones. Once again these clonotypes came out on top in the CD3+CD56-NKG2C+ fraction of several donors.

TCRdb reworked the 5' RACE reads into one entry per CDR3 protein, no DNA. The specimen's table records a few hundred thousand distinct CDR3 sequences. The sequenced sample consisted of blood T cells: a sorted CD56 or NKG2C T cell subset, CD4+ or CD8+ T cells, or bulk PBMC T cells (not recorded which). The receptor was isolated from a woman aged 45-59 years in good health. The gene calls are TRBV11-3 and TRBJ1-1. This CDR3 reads CASSLAERNEAFF.